This record looks at one TCR beta chain sequence and its context. What it binds is not known. The junction and the germline gene differ at one end; a read error may be behind it. Germline V gene lookup returns CDR1 MNHNS and CDR2 SASEGT. The CDR3 length is 15 residues. The sample originates from a study of T cells and Merkel cell carcinoma outcomes. Regarding the study as a whole: Merkel cell carcinoma outcomes were reportedly predicted by repertoire and T-cell density.

Sequencing was performed with immunoSEQ multiplex PCR; in TCRdb, only in-frame clones are kept and a portion is missing. The table records 2,000 or so clones, about nine tenths of them present only once. The receptor comes from a human donor with Merkel cell carcinoma. Sequenced sample: tumor tissue from Merkel cell carcinoma. This chain joins TRBV6-1 and TRBJ2-1; D possibly corresponds to TRBD1 (5 bases). Here the CDR3 reads CASSLVGQAYNEQFF. For the CDR3, the DNA is TGTGCCAGCAGCCTAGTGGGGCAGGCGTACAATGAGCAATTCTTC.